This T cell receptor beta chain was found in a study of response to subunit inactivated influenza vaccine. The length of the CDR3 is 13 residues. Trimming removed 5 bases at V and 8 bases at J, with 15 bases between. The germline V gene has CDR1 SGHNT and CDR2 YYREEE (reference sequence). One entry per CDR3 protein results from TCRdb running MiXCR on the RT-PCR reads. Of hundreds of thousands of distinct CDR3 sequences in the sample, approximately 14% were seen once. This clonotype was seen a handful of times. The chain employs TRBV5-4 and TRBJ2-3; no clear D gene. This clonotype originated in a man in his fifties who received an inactivated influenza vaccine. Sample: PBMCs from blood, taken 14 to 15 days before vaccination. The CDR3 DNA is TGTGCCAGCAGTCCCGCAAGAATAGGTACGCAGTATTTT. Encoded protein: CASSPARIGTQYF.